Listed here is a single T cell receptor (beta chain). Donors were nominally healthy when sampled, though unrecorded immune exposures were likely. This specimen comes from a study of cytomegalovirus exposure and HLA in healthy donors. The length of the CDR3 is 11 residues. Between the trimmed V and J ends, which lost 7 bases and 0 bases, there was a span of 3 bases. Germline CDR1 and CDR2: MDHEN and SYDVKM. Amplification used 60 Vbeta primers and 13 Jbeta primers. Method: immunoSEQ multiplex PCR; TCRdb's copy keeps in-frame clones and lacks some. The profile shows around 67,000 clones, 60% to 80% of them singletons.

The chain uses TRBV28 and TRBJ1-1; D is undetermined. Material for sequencing was PBMCs. This sequence was found in a woman aged 30 to 39 in good health and CMV-seropositive. DNA of the CDR3: TGTGCCAGCATCATGAACACTGAAGCTTTCTTT. Amino acid sequence: CASIMNTEAFF.